The 22 T cell receptor beta chains below come from one sample, sequenced in a study of blood T cells in healthy people across ages. Together with a sample-barcoded 5' primer, a J-beta primer mix was included in a second PCR lasting about 6 to 11 cycles. MiXCR, run by TCRdb on the 5' RACE reads, gives a single entry per CDR3 protein. Seen here are 700,000 or so distinct CDR3 sequences, 40% to 50% observed once, and the top ten hold about 30%. The sample taken for sequencing was blood. The receptors were sampled from a man at least 80 years old in good health.

This clonotype was detected a few times. V and J are TRBV2 and TRBJ2-7; D may be TRBD1 or TRBD2 (5 bases each). V lost 0 bases and J lost 10, with 13 bases in between. The CDR3 length is 13 residues. From germline, CDR1 is SNHLY and CDR2 FYNNEI. CDR3 sequence (DNA): TGTGCCAGCAGTGAAGCGGCGAGGGGAACCCAGTACTTC. This sequence encodes CASSEAARGTQYF. The variable domain in full, with the rest retrieved from reference TRBV2 and TRBJ2-7, is EPEVTQTPSHQVTQMGQEVILRCVPISNHLYFYWYRQILGQKVEFLVSFYNNEISEKSEIFDDQFSVERPDGSNFTLKIRSTKLEDSAMYFCASSEAARGTQYFGPGTRLTVT.

The chain recombines TRBV11-2 with TRBJ2-7, with 7 bases fitting TRBD1. TRBJ2-5 matches the DNA end more closely, so the J call is doubtful. The CDR3 runs 14 residues. Germline-derived CDR1 and CDR2 are SGHAT and FQNNGV. The CDR3 nucleotides read TGTGCCAGCAGCCGACAGGGCCCGTCTCGGACCCAGTACTTC. Translated: CASSRQGPSRTQYF.

This clonotype has only a few counts. The rearrangement links TRBV9 to TRBJ1-1; D is unclear. This CDR3 comprises 13 residues. Germline lookup yields CDR1 SGDLS and CDR2 YYNGEE. V lost 1 base and J 3 bases, leaving 7 bases between the germline ends. CDR3 sequence: CASSVSPDTEAFF. As DNA, the CDR3 is TGTGCCAGCAGCGTATCGCCTGACACTGAAGCTTTCTTT.

This clonotype was seen a handful of times. The chain couples TRBV29-1 to TRBJ2-1; D remains unclear. Germline V gene data show CDR1 as SQVTM and CDR2 as ANQGSEA. This CDR3 spans 11 amino acids. Trimming pared 5 bases from V and 7 bases from J, leaving 9 bases between. CDR3 in DNA: TGCAGCGTTAACGGGCCGAATGAGCAGTTCTTC. As protein: CSVNGPNEQFF.

The rearrangement joins TRBV6-2 or TRBV6-3 to TRBJ2-4; the D gene is possibly TRBD1 (6 bases). This CDR3 comprises 13 residues. Trimming left V 6 bases short and J 13 bases short, with 19 bases between. CDR1 and CDR2 (germline): MNHEY, SVGEGT. The CDR3 nucleotides are TGTGCCAGCAGCCGACCTACAGGGCTCGGGCAGTACTTC. Amino acid sequence: CASSRPTGLGQYF.

This clonotype has a handful of counts. The rearrangement uses TRBV24-1 and TRBJ2-3; the D gene could be TRBD1 or TRBD2 (5 bases each). Germline V lookup: CDR1 KGHDR, CDR2 SFDVKD. CDR3 length: 15 amino acids. The V end lost 4 bases, the J end lost 1 base, and 11 bases lay between the germline ends. The CDR3 sequence is CATSDGTRRTDTQYF. As DNA, the CDR3 is TGTGCCACCAGTGACGGGACCAGACGCACAGATACGCAGTATTTT.

A few counts support this clonotype. The V gene is TRBV15, the J gene TRBJ2-7; 8 nucleotides line up with TRBD1. CDR3 length: 15 residues. The V gene's germline CDR1 is LNHNV and CDR2 YYDKDF (reference sequence). The ends lost 5 bases at V and 2 bases at J; junction bases unmatched: 8. DNA for the CDR3: TGTGCCACCAGCTACCATGGGGACAGGACCTACGAGCAGTACTTC. Translated: CATSYHGDRTYEQYF.

This clonotype was observed a handful of times. V and J are TRBV3-1 and TRBJ2-3; 11 bases map to TRBD2. V shed 1 base and J 1 base; nucleotides not matched to a gene: 7. This CDR3 is built from 18 residues. In germline, CDR1 is LGHDT, CDR2 YNNKEL (reference sequence). As DNA, the CDR3 is TGTGCCAGCAGCCAAGGGGGGACTAGCGGCCATGGCACAGATACGCAGTATTTT. It specifies CASSQGGTSGHGTDTQYF.

The V gene is TRBV20-1, the J gene TRBJ2-7; 12 bases fit TRBD2. CDR1 is DFQATT and CDR2 is SNEGSKA in the germline V gene (reference sequence). The CDR3 loop spans 15 amino acids. The J segment lost 2 bases and the V segment lost 6 bases, leaving 8 bases of the junction unmatched. The chain's CDR3 is CSAEGLAGGPYEQYF. DNA of the CDR3: TGCAGTGCCGAGGGTCTAGCGGGGGGGCCCTACGAGCAGTACTTC.

The rearrangement uses TRBV6-2 or TRBV6-3 and TRBJ2-5; perhaps TRBD2 as D (6 bases). The end of the DNA is better explained by TRBJ2-7, so the J call may be wrong. CDR1 and CDR2 (germline): MNHEY, SVGEGT. The length of the CDR3 is 14 residues. CDR3 in DNA: TGTGCCAGCAGTCTCGGAGGGGCCCCAAGCGAGCAGTACTTC. Encoded protein: CASSLGGAPSEQYF.

A few counts support this clonotype. The genes are TRBV27 and TRBJ2-7, with 7 bases aligning to TRBD2. The CDR3 runs 15 residues. The V segment lost 5 bases and the J segment 3 bases; nucleotides outside the gene matches: 10. The V gene's germline CDR1 is MNHEY and CDR2 SMNVEV (reference sequence). The CDR3 sequence is CASSPGLVVFYEQYF. The CDR3 region has the DNA TGTGCCAGCAGTCCAGGACTAGTTGTCTTCTACGAGCAGTACTTC.

This clonotype was seen once. The V and J genes are TRBV20-1 and TRBJ1-5; TRBD1 agrees at 7 bases. Germline CDR1 reads DFQATT; CDR2 reads SNEGSKA (reference sequence). The CDR3 length is 13 residues. V lost 5 bases to trimming and J lost 5 bases; unmatched junction nucleotides: 6. The CDR3 DNA reads as TGCAGTGCTCCGGGACAGCTTCATCAGCCCCAGCATTTT. Protein: CSAPGQLHQPQHF.

V is TRBV18 and J is TRBJ2-7; D might be TRBD1 or TRBD2, each matching 5 bases. This CDR3 is built from 15 residues. Trimming cost V 8 bases and J 3 bases, with 20 bases left between them. Looked up from germline, CDR1 is KGHSH and CDR2 is LQKENI. CDR3 nucleotides: TGTGCCAGCCCCCCCCCCGGGGCAGTCCTCTACGAGCAGTACTTC. Encoded protein: CASPPPGAVLYEQYF.

This clonotype appeared many times. The V and J genes are TRBV7-2 and TRBJ2-7, with 7 bases lining up with TRBD1. Germline CDR1 is SGHTA and CDR2 is FQGNSA. V lost 4 bases, J lost 3 bases, and 24 bases stayed unmatched. This CDR3 comprises 20 residues. The CDR3 DNA reads as TGTGCCAGCAGCTCCTCCGGGACAGATATCGGCGGCCCCCAAATCTACGAGCAGTACTTC. Amino acid sequence: CASSSSGTDIGGPQIYEQYF.

The chain combines TRBV4-2 with TRBJ2-7, with D tentatively TRBD2 (6 bases). Trimming stripped 4 bases from V and 7 bases from J, with 20 bases between. The germline V gene has CDR1 LGHNA and CDR2 YNFKEQ. The CDR3 is made up of 15 amino acids. The DNA of the CDR3 is TGTGCCAGCAGCCGAGGGACCAGCGGGTTTCCGGAGCAGTACTTC. Translation gives CASSRGTSGFPEQYF.

This clonotype has just a few counts. CDR3 loop: CASSYRSGQPYEQYF. CDR3 coding DNA: TGTGCCAGCAGTTACCGAAGCGGGCAGCCCTACGAGCAGTACTTC. The chain combines TRBV6-5 with TRBJ2-7; TRBD2 is a possible D gene (6 bases). The germline V gene encodes CDR1 MNHEY and CDR2 SVGAGI. With 2 bases removed from V and 2 bases from J, the gap between germline ends came to 13 bases. The CDR3 totals 15 residues.

This sequence joins TRBV12-3 or TRBV12-4 and TRBJ1-2; tentative D call: TRBD1 (5 bases). There are 13 residues in the CDR3. V gave up 6 bases and J gave up 10 bases, with 18 bases separating them. CDR3: CASSPGTGVVYTF. As DNA, the CDR3 is TGTGCCAGCAGCCCCGGGACCGGAGTTGTCTACACCTTC.

The chain uses TRBV20-1 and TRBJ1-1; D is unclear. Deletions cut 5 bases from V and 4 bases from J, with 14 bases between. The germline V gene has CDR1 DFQATT and CDR2 SNEGSKA (reference sequence). The CDR3 covers 13 residues. The DNA of the CDR3 is TGCAGTGCTGCCCCGCAGAAACCCACTGAAGCTTTCTTT. Protein sequence: CSAAPQKPTEAFF.

This clonotype was recorded many times. The rearrangement joins TRBV6-1 to TRBJ2-6, with D maybe TRBD2 (5 bases). The CDR3 extends over 18 amino acids. From germline, CDR1 is MNHNS and CDR2 SASEGT. V shed 7 bases and J shed 0 bases, with 19 bases lying between them. The CDR3: CASTSLTGNPSGANVLTF. In DNA form, the CDR3 reads TGTGCCAGCACCTCTCTTACGGGGAATCCCTCTGGGGCCAACGTCCTGACTTTC.

This chain joins TRBV28 and TRBJ1-1; D uncertain. Germline V gives CDR1 MDHEN, CDR2 SYDVKM. This CDR3 comprises 13 residues. V was shortened by 5 bases and J by 1 base, with 8 bases between the two germline ends. The CDR3 region is CASSAGWNTEAFF. In DNA, the CDR3 is TGTGCCAGCAGTGCGGGATGGAACACTGAAGCTTTCTTT.

This clonotype has a handful of counts. The rearrangement uses TRBV20-1 and TRBJ2-1; 9 positions match TRBD2. With V trimmed by 1 base and J by 4 bases, 8 bases remained unmatched. CDR3 length: 16 amino acids. CDR1 is DFQATT, CDR2 SNEGSKA, per germline (reference sequence). The CDR3 sequence is CSARATTSGTYNEQFF. In DNA, the CDR3 is TGCAGTGCTAGAGCCACGACTAGCGGTACTTACAATGAGCAGTTCTTC.

This clonotype was observed a few times. The chain carries TRBV29-1 and TRBJ2-1, with 15 bases that match TRBD2. The germline V gene has CDR1 SQVTM and CDR2 ANQGSEA. The CDR3 is made up of 17 amino acids. V shed 7 bases, J shed 8 bases, and the junction held 15 bases outside the gene matches. CDR3 DNA sequence: TGCAGCGATGTAAGGACTAGCGGGAGGGCCAATGGGGATGAGCAGTTCTTC. Its translation: CSDVRTSGRANGDEQFF.